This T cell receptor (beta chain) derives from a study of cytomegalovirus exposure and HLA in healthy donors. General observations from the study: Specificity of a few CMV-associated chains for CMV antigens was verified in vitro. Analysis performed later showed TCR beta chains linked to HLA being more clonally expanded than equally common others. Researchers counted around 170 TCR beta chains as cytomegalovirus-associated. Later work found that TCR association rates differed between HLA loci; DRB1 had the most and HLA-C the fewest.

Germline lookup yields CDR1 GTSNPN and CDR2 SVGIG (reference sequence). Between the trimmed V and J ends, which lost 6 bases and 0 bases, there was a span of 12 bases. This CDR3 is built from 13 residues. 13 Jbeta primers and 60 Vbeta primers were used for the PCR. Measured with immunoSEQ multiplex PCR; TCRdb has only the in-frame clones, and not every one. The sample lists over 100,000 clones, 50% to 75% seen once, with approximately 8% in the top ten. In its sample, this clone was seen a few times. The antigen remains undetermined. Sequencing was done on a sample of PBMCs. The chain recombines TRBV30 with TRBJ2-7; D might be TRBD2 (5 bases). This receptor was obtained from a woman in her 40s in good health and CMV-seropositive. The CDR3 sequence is CACNLGSSYEQYF. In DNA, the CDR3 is TGTGCCTGTAACTTGGGGAGCTCCTACGAGCAGTACTTC.